These 16 T cell receptor beta chains originate from one sample sequenced in a study of Graves' ophthalmopathy and Graves' hyperthyroidism. RNA transcripts served as template for amplifying TCR beta CDR3 sequences. HTBI-primed RT-PCR formed the first round, and a multiplex PCR formed the second. TCRdb analysed the multiplex PCR reads with MiXCR anew, one entry per CDR3 protein. The sample records approximately 540,000 distinct CDR3 sequences, under 45% being singletons. Specimen: peripheral blood or thyroid tissue (not recorded which). These receptors originate from an adult man with Graves' hyperthyroidism.

This chain joins TRBV20-1 and TRBJ1-5; D not certain. Germline V lookup: CDR1 DFQATT, CDR2 SNEGSKA (reference sequence). The CDR3 sequence is 13 residues long. The V end was cut by 6 bases, the J end by 4 bases, with 13 bases between. CDR3 amino acids: CSAKYTGNQPQHF. The CDR3 DNA is TGCAGTGCCAAGTACACGGGAAATCAGCCCCAGCATTTT.

This clonotype has ten or more counts. The chain employs TRBV5-1 and TRBJ2-5, with TRBD1 matching over 7 bases. The V segment lost 0 bases and the J segment 7 bases; nucleotides outside the gene matches: 6. The CDR3 is made up of 14 amino acids. Germline V lookup: CDR1 SGHRS, CDR2 YFSETQ. The CDR3 DNA reads TGCGCCAGCAGCTTGGGACAGGGTCCAGGGACCCAGTACTTC. It encodes CASSLGQGPGTQYF.

The chain joins TRBV30 to TRBJ1-5; 9 bases fit TRBD1. After removal of 2 bases from V and 4 bases from J, the junction contained 15 bases not matched to a gene. The germline V gene has CDR1 GTSNPN and CDR2 SVGIG (reference sequence). The length of the CDR3 is 18 residues. CDR3 DNA: TGTGCCTGGAGTACTTCCCTCCACCGGACAGGGGAGAATCAGCCCCAGCATTTT. Amino acids: CAWSTSLHRTGENQPQHF.

This clonotype was observed a handful of times. The J gene is TRBJ2-7, the V gene TRBV3-1; 8 bases are shared with TRBD2. CDR3 length: 13 amino acids. Germline CDR1 reads LGHDT; CDR2 reads YNNKEL (reference sequence). Trimming removed 6 bases from V and 6 bases from J; junction bases left unmatched: 7. As DNA, the CDR3 is TGTGCCAGCAGTGTCGGGAGGGCGGTCGAGCAGTACTTC. This encodes CASSVGRAVEQYF.

The chain is built from TRBV6-5 and TRBJ1-2; TRBD1 aligns across 9 bases. The CDR3 spans 14 residues. With 4 bases clipped from V and 6 bases from J, the junction kept 6 bases outside the gene matches. CDR1 MNHEY and CDR2 SVGAGI come from the germline V gene. CDR3 coding DNA: TGTGCCAGCAGTTTCCTCGGGACAGGGAATGGCTACACCTTC. As protein: CASSFLGTGNGYTF.

Here the CDR3 reads CSASGRAYGELFF. CDR3 nucleotides: TGCAGTGCTAGCGGGAGGGCCTACGGGGAGCTGTTTTTT. The chain has TRBV20-1 and TRBJ2-2; 8 bases line up with TRBD2. The CDR3 is made up of 13 amino acids. Germline V CDR1 and CDR2: DFQATT, SNEGSKA (reference sequence). The V and J ends lost 3 bases and 7 bases, in that order; junction bases with no gene match: 4.

This chain joins TRBV2 and TRBJ1-1; D possibly corresponds to TRBD1 (6 bases). This CDR3 region has 13 residues. V was cut by 10 bases and J by 4 bases, with 16 bases left in between. Germline loops: CDR1 SNHLY, CDR2 FYNNEI. CDR3 bases: TGTGCCATCACTCACAGGGTGAGCACTGAAGCTTTCTTT. Its translation is CAITHRVSTEAFF.

This clonotype was recorded at least ten times. The chain is built from TRBV7-8 and TRBJ1-1; D might be TRBD1 (5 bases). V lost 5 bases and J 4 bases, leaving 17 bases between the germline ends. The CDR3 totals 15 residues. CDR1 SGHVS and CDR2 FQNEAQ come from the germline V gene. DNA for the CDR3: TGTGCCAGCAGCCAAGGAAGGGGACCGAGCACTGAAGCTTTCTTT. This codes for CASSQGRGPSTEAFF.

This sequence joins TRBV24-1 and TRBJ1-2, with D perhaps matching TRBD1 (5 bases). Trimming cost V 10 bases and J 7 bases, with 18 bases left between them. Germline V CDR1 and CDR2: KGHDR, SFDVKD. The CDR3 contains 13 residues. Here the CDR3 reads CATRIGRVIGYTF. The DNA of the CDR3 is TGTGCCACGAGGATCGGCAGGGTAATTGGCTACACCTTC.

V and J are TRBV10-3 and TRBJ1-1; TRBD1 is a possible D gene (5 bases). Looked up from germline, CDR1 is ENHRY and CDR2 is SYGVKD. This CDR3 has 15 residues. V lost 10 bases to trimming and J lost 0 bases, with 18 bases between them. The CDR3: CATARVGGVNTEAFF. The CDR3 coding sequence is TGTGCCACCGCGAGGGTGGGGGGAGTGAACACTGAAGCTTTCTTT.

The chain is built from TRBV20-1 and TRBJ1-5; D is unclear. The CDR3 loop spans 13 amino acids. Germline V lookup: CDR1 DFQATT, CDR2 SNEGSKA (reference sequence). Between the trimmed V and J ends, which lost 0 bases and 5 bases, there was a span of 8 bases. CDR3 amino acids: CSARETEDQPQHF. CDR3 in DNA: TGCAGTGCTAGAGAAACAGAGGATCAGCCCCAGCATTTT.

A few counts support this clonotype. This rearrangement joins TRBV19 to TRBJ2-2, with D perhaps TRBD1 (6 bases). The germline V and J ends were trimmed by 10 bases and 3 bases, with 18 bases remaining between them. The V gene's germline CDR1 is LNHDA and CDR2 SQIVND (reference sequence). This CDR3 contains 15 residues. The CDR3: CATKRGKRDTGELFF. The CDR3 DNA reads TGTGCCACCAAAAGGGGGAAACGGGACACCGGGGAGCTGTTTTTT.

A remark on this clonotype: A read error may explain this, as a much larger clone is one base away. The chain is built from TRBV7-8 and TRBJ2-5; TRBD2 might be the D (5 bases). The end of the DNA aligns better with TRBJ2-7, so the J call may be wrong. The CDR3 is 17 amino acids. Germline-derived CDR1 and CDR2 are SGHVS and FQNEAQ. DNA for the CDR3: TGTGCCAGCAGCTTAGGGGTCAGAGGGCTGGGCTCCTACGAGCAGTACTTC. It is translated as CASSLGVRGLGSYEQYF.

The table lists this clonotype with a few counts. The chain couples TRBV27 to TRBJ2-7, with no clear D. The CDR3 has 13 residues. Trimming stripped 1 base from V and 4 bases from J, with 8 bases between. Germline-derived CDR1 and CDR2 are MNHEY and SMNVEV (reference sequence). The DNA of the CDR3 is TGTGCCAGCAGTTTATTCGATAGGTACGAGCAGTACTTC. It translates to CASSLFDRYEQYF.

J is TRBJ1-6 and V is TRBV3-1, with 7 bases identical to TRBD1. This CDR3 is 15 amino acids long. V gave up 6 bases and J gave up 5 bases; unmatched junction bases: 7. Germline CDR1 LGHDT, CDR2 YNNKEL (reference sequence). This CDR3 reads CASRIRQGDNSPLHF. The CDR3 region has the DNA TGTGCCAGCAGAATCAGACAGGGTGATAATTCACCCCTCCACTTT. Complete variable domain (other parts from reference TRBV3-1 and TRBJ1-6): DTAVSQTPKYLVTQMGNDKSIKCEQNLGHDTMYWYKQDSKKFLKIMFSYNNKELIINETVPNRFSPKSPDKAHLNLHINSLELGDSAVYFCASRIRQGDNSPLHFGNGTRLTVT.

This clonotype was observed a handful of times. The chain carries TRBV2 and TRBJ1-2, with D perhaps matching TRBD1 (6 bases). Trimming took 8 bases from V and 3 from J, leaving 16 bases between them. Germline CDR1 and CDR2: SNHLY and FYNNEI. The CDR3 is 14 residues long. The chain's CDR3 is CASSPKGVDYGYTF. Written as DNA, the CDR3 is TGTGCCAGCTCACCAAAGGGGGTAGACTATGGCTACACCTTC. Together with reference TRBV2 and TRBJ1-2, the CDR3 gives the full variable domain: EPEVTQTPSHQVTQMGQEVILRCVPISNHLYFYWYRQILGQKVEFLVSFYNNEISEKSEIFDDQFSVERPDGSNFTLKIRSTKLEDSAMYFCASSPKGVDYGYTFGSGTRLTVV.